The 5 T cell receptor beta chains listed next were all sequenced from one sample in a study of T cells in Graves' hyperthyroidism and ophthalmopathy. Researchers amplified the TCR beta CDR3 regions from RNA transcripts. Initially, a first-round RT-PCR of the TCR CDR3 employed the HTBI primer set. TCRdb passed the multiplex PCR reads through MiXCR, listing each CDR3 protein once. The sample consists of approximately 630,000 distinct CDR3 sequences, roughly 16% of them appearing once. The material sequenced was blood. These TCRs come from a woman in her twenties or thirties with Graves' hyperthyroidism.

In its sample, this clonotype was seen many times. The chain joins TRBV6-5 to TRBJ2-2; no reliable D call. V was trimmed by 2 bases and J by 7 bases, leaving 17 bases between them. The germline V gene encodes CDR1 MNHEY and CDR2 SVGAGI. The CDR3 totals 16 residues. CDR3: CASSYGRALRNGELFF. CDR3 coding DNA: TGTGCCAGCAGTTACGGCCGGGCCCTACGCAACGGGGAGCTGTTTTTT.

This clonotype showed up just a few times. This chain links TRBV27 with TRBJ2-7; tentatively, D is TRBD2 (5 bases). Trimming pared 4 bases from V and 0 bases from J, leaving 13 bases between. CDR3 length: 15 amino acids. Germline values: CDR1 MNHEY, CDR2 SMNVEV (reference sequence). CDR3 in DNA: TGTGCCAGCAGTTCGGGGTTACGGAGCTCCTACGAGCAGTACTTC. Translation: CASSSGLRSSYEQYF.

Points on this clonotype: A much larger clone lies a single base off, so this may be a read error. This chain connects TRBV20-1 to TRBJ2-7; D is possibly TRBD1 (6 bases). TRBJ2-1 explains the end of the DNA better; the J call may be wrong. CDR1 is DFQATT and CDR2 is SNEGSKA in the germline V gene (reference sequence). The CDR3 runs to 13 residues. CDR3: CSASDRILYEQFF. CDR3 coding DNA: TGCAGTGCTTCCGACAGGATCCTCTACGAGCAGTTCTTC.

The rearrangement links TRBV6-6 to TRBJ2-3, with D maybe TRBD2 (5 bases). V dropped 2 bases and J dropped 6 bases, with 9 bases sitting between them. CDR3 length equals 13 residues. The germline V gene has CDR1 MNHNY and CDR2 SVGAGI (reference sequence). The CDR3 reads CASSYPERDTQYF. The CDR3 DNA follows: TGTGCCAGCAGTTACCCTGAGCGGGATACGCAGTATTTT.

This clonotype was counted at least ten times. V gene TRBV5-5 combines with J gene TRBJ2-3, with D unresolved. V lost 2 bases and J lost 2, with 6 bases in between. The CDR3 has 13 amino acids. CDR1 is SGHKS and CDR2 is YYEKEE in the germline V gene (reference sequence). Here the CDR3 DNA reads TGTGCCAGCAGCTTAAAAGACACAGATACGCAGTATTTT. Translated: CASSLKDTDTQYF.